Listed here are 8 T cell receptor beta chains from one sample, sequenced in a study of blood T cell repertoires in COVID-19. Profiling relied on immunoSEQ multiplex PCR, and the TCRdb table lists in-frame clones only, not all of them. This table holds some 340,000 clones, more than 90% found once. Sequencing was carried out using PBMCs or T cells enriched from blood (not recorded which). Receptors originate from a woman in her 30s who had been exposed to COVID-19.

This chain uses TRBV27 with TRBJ1-5, with a tentative D call TRBD1 (6 bases). This CDR3 is 13 amino acids long. The V end lost 5 bases, the J end lost 7 bases, and 12 bases lay between the germline ends. Germline-derived CDR1 and CDR2 are MNHEY and SMNVEV (reference sequence). CDR3 in DNA: TGTGCCAGCAGTGCCTCAGGGGAACAGCCCCAGCATTTT. It codes for CASSASGEQPQHF.

The CDR3 protein is CASSLMGQGNTEAFF. The CDR3 DNA sequence: TGCGCCAGCAGCTTGATGGGACAGGGGAACACTGAAGCTTTCTTT. This rearrangement joins TRBV5-1 to TRBJ1-1; 9 bases are a match to TRBD1. From germline, CDR1 is SGHRS and CDR2 YFSETQ. The CDR3 runs 15 residues. The junction had 2 bases not matched to a gene; V was cut back by 1 base and J by 1 base.

In nucleotides, the CDR3 is TGTGCCAGCAGCCCGCGAGGGCTTACAGCGAGCAATCAGCCCCAGCATTTT. Encoded protein: CASSPRGLTASNQPQHF. The chain has TRBV3-1 (or the pseudogene TRBV3-2) and TRBJ1-5; no firm D call. Germline lookup yields CDR1 LGHDT and CDR2 YNNKEL (reference sequence). V lost 4 bases, J lost 1 base, and 17 bases lay in between. The CDR3 totals 17 residues.

The chain uses TRBV4-2 and TRBJ1-1, with 10 positions matching TRBD1. The germline V gene has CDR1 LGHNA and CDR2 YNFKEQ. The CDR3 runs 17 residues. The V gene end was trimmed by 3 bases and the J gene end by 2 bases; junction bases not matched to a gene: 9. In DNA, the CDR3 is TGTGCCAGCAGCCACGCGGGGACAGGGGTTTCTAACACTGAAGCTTTCTTT. As protein: CASSHAGTGVSNTEAFF.

This chain joins TRBV10-3 and TRBJ1-2; D possibly corresponds to TRBD1 (5 bases). This CDR3 is 12 amino acids long. From germline, CDR1 is ENHRY and CDR2 SYGVKD. The V end lost 3 bases, the J end lost 7 bases, and 9 bases lay between the germline ends. For the CDR3, the DNA is TGTGCCATCAGTGATGAAAGGGGTGGCTACACCTTC. It encodes CAISDERGGYTF.

This chain's CDR3 is CASSHEGLSYGYTF. Here the CDR3 DNA reads TGTGCCAGCAGCCATGAGGGTTTGAGCTATGGCTACACCTTC. The J gene is TRBJ1-2, the V gene TRBV3-1 (or the pseudogene TRBV3-2); D uncertain. Germline V gene sequence: CDR1 LGHDT, CDR2 YNNKEL (reference sequence). V was clipped by 3 bases and J by 4 bases, with 12 bases between them. The CDR3 covers 14 residues.

This chain connects TRBV19 to TRBJ1-1; D not resolved. The CDR3 runs to 14 residues. Germline lookup yields CDR1 LNHDA and CDR2 SQIVND (reference sequence). The ends were cut back, 3 bases at V and 0 bases at J, with 8 bases in the middle. CDR3 nucleotide sequence: TGTGCCAGTAGTATTAGAGCGGTGAACACTGAAGCTTTCTTT. Translating it yields CASSIRAVNTEAFF.

This chain links TRBV19 with TRBJ1-2; D remains unclear. V was shortened by 7 bases and J by 8 bases, with 17 bases between the two germline ends. The CDR3 spans 13 residues. Germline V gene data show CDR1 as LNHDA and CDR2 as SQIVND (reference sequence). For the CDR3, the DNA is TGTGCCAGTATCGGAGCCCCTTATCGGGGCTACACCTTC. Protein: CASIGAPYRGYTF.